This TCR beta chain originates from a study of CD8+CD57+ T cells in acquired aplastic anemia. Study at large: Mean yield of DNA from sorted CD4+ and CD8+ cells was approximately 3 ug. Healthy donor CD4+ samples were sequenced to a depth that averaged roughly 10 million reads.

V dropped 1 base and J dropped 6; count of bases not matched to a gene: 8. The CDR3 runs 16 residues. Germline CDR1 and CDR2: SGHDN and FVKESK. Concerning this clonotype: The antigen is not known.

Researchers used genomic DNA as the template to profile TCR beta VDJ and CDR3. MiXCR, run by TCRdb on the reads, gives a single entry per CDR3 protein. This table holds about 170,000 distinct CDR3 sequences, 55% to 75% found once. Study results and caveats: Between the patient and control groups, CD8+ Simpson's diversity did not differ significantly. Approximately 28 CD8+ CDR3 sequences were shared between patients and controls.

The rearrangement links TRBV14 to TRBJ2-2; 7 nucleotides agree with TRBD2. What was sequenced was sorted CD4+, CD8+, or CD8+CD57+ T cells (not recorded which) from PBMCs. The receptor's source is a human donor in good health. CDR3 residues: CASSQVRAGASGELFF. The CDR3 region has the DNA TGTGCCAGCAGCCAAGTCCGGGCGGGAGCGTCCGGGGAGCTGTTTTTT.